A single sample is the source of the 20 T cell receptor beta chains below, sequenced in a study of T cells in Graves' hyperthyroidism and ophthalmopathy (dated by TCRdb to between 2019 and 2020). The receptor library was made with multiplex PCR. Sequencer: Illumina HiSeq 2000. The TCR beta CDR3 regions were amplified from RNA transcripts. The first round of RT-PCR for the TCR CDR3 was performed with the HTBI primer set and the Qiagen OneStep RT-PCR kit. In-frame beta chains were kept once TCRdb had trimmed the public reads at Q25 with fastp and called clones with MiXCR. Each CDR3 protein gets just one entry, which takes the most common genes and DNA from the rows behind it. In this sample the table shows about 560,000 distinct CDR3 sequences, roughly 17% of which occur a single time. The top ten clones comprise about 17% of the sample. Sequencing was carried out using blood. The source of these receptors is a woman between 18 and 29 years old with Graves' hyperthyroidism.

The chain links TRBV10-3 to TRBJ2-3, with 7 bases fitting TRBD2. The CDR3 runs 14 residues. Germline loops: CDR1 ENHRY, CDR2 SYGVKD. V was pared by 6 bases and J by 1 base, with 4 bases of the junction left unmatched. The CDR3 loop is CAISRRGGTDTQYF. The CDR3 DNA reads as TGTGCCATCAGCCGCCGGGGGGGCACAGATACGCAGTATTTT.

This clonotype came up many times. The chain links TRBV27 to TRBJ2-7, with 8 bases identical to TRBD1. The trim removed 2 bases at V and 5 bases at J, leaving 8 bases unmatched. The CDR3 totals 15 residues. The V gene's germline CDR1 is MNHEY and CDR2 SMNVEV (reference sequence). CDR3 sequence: CASSLKAGGSDEQYF. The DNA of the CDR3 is TGTGCCAGCAGTTTAAAGGCAGGGGGCAGCGACGAGCAGTACTTC.

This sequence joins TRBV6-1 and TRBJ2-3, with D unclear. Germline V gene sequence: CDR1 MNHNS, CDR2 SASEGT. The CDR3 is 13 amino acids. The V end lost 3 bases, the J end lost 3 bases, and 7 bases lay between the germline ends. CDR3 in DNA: TGTGCCAGCAGTGACGAAGAGACAGATACGCAGTATTTT. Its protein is CASSDEETDTQYF.

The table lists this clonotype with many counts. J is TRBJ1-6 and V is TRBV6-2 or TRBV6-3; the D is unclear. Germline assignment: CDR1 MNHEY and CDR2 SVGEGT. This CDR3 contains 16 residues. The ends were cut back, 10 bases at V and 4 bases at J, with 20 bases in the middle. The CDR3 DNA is TGTGCCACAGCGGATTCGACGGGCCCTTATAATTCACCCCTCCACTTT. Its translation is CATADSTGPYNSPLHF.

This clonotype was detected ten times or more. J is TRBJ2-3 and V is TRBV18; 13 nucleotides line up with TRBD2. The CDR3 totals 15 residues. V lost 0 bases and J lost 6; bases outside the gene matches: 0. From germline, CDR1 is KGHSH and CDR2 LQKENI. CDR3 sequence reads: CASSPPGLAGDTQYF. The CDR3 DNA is TGTGCCAGCTCACCACCGGGACTAGCGGGGGATACGCAGTATTTT.

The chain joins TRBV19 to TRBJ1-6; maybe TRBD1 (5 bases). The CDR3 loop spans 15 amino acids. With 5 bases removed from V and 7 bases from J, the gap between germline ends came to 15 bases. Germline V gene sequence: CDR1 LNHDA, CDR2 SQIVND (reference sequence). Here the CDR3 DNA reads TGTGCCAGTAGTCCACGACAGCTGGGGAATTCACCCCTCCACTTT. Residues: CASSPRQLGNSPLHF.

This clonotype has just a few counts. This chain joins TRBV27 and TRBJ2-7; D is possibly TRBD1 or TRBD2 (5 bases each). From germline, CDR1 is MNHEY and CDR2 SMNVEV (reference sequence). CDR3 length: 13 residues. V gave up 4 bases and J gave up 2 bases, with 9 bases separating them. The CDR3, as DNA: TGTGCCAGCAGTTACGGGGCCCCCTACGAGCAGTACTTC. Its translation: CASSYGAPYEQYF.

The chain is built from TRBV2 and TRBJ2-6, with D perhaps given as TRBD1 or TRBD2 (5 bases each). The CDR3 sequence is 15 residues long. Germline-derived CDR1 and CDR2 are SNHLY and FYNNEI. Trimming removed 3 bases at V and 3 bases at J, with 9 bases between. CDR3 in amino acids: CASSDQGVGANVLTF. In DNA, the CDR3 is TGTGCCAGCAGTGACCAGGGAGTTGGGGCCAACGTCCTGACTTTC.

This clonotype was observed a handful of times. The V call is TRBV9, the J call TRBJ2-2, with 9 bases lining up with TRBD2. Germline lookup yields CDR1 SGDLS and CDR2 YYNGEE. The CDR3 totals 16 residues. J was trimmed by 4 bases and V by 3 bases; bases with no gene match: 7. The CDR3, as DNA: TGTGCCAGCAGCGCCATAGCGGGAGTTGGCACCGGGGAGCTGTTTTTT. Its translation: CASSAIAGVGTGELFF.

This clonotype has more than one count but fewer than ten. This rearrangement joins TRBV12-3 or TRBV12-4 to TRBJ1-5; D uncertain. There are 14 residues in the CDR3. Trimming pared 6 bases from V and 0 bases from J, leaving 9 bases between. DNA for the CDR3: TGTGCCAGCAGGGGATACTATAGCAATCAGCCCCAGCATTTT. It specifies CASRGYYSNQPQHF.

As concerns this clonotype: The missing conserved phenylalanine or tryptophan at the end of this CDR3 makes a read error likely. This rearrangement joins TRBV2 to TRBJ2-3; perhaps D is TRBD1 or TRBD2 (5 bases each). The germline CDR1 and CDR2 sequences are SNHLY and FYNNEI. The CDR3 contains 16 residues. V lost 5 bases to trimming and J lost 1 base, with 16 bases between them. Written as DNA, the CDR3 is TGTGCCAGCAGTCAGGGTTTTGGGCGGGGCACAGATACGCAGTATCTT. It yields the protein CASSQGFGRGTDTQYL.

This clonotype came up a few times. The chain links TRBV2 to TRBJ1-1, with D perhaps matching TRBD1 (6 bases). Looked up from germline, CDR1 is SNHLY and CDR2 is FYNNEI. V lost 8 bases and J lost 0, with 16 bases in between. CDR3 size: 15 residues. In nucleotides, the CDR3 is TGTGCCAGCGACCGGGACAATGTATTGAACACTGAAGCTTTCTTT. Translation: CASDRDNVLNTEAFF.

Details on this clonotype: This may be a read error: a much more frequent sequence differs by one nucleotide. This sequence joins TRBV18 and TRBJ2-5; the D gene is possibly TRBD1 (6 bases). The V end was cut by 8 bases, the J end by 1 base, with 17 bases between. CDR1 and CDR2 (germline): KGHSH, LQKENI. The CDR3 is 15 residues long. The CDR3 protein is CASSPLRGIQETQYF. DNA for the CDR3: TGTGCCAGCAGCCCACTGAGGGGGATCCAAGAGACCCAGTACTTC.

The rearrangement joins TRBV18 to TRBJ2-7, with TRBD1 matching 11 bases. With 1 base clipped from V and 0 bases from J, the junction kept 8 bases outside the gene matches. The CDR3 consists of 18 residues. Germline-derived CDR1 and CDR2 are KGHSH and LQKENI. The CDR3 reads CASSPLPGQGVLSYEQYF. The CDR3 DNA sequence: TGTGCCAGCTCACCACTGCCGGGACAGGGGGTCCTCTCCTACGAGCAGTACTTC.

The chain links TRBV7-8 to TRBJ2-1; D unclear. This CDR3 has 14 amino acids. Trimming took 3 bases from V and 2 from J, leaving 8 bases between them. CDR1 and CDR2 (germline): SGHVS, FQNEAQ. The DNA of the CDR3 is TGTGCCAGCAGCTTGTTAGCTCCCTACAATGAGCAGTTCTTC. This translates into CASSLLAPYNEQFF.

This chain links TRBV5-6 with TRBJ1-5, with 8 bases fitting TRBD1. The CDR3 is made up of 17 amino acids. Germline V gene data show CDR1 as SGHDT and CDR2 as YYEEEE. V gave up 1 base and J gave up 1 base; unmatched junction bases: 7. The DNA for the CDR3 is TGTGCCAGCAGCTTGTCGGCAGGGGGCGAAAGCAATCAGCCCCAGCATTTT. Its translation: CASSLSAGGESNQPQHF.

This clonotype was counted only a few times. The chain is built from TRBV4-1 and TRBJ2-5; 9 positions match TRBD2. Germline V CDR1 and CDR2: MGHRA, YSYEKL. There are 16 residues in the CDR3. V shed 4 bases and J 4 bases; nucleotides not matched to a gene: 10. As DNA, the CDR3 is TGCGCCAGCAGCCTTGTCGGAGCGGGAGGCTTAGAGACCCAGTACTTC. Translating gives CASSLVGAGGLETQYF.

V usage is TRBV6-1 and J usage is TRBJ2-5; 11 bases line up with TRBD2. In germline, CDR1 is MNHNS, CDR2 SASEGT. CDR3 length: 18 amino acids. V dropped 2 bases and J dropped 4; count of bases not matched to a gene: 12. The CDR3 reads CASSELGLAGDVRETQYF. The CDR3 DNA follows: TGTGCCAGCAGTGAACTCGGACTAGCGGGCGACGTCCGAGAGACCCAGTACTTC.

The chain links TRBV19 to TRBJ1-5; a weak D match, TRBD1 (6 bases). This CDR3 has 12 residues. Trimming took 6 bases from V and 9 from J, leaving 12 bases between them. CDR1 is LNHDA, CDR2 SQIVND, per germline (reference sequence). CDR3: CASRTGFMPQHF. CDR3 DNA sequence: TGTGCCAGTAGGACAGGATTCATGCCCCAGCATTTT.

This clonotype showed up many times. The CDR3 reads CASQLDRFGSSYNEQFF. The DNA for the CDR3 is TGTGCCAGCCAGCTGGACAGGTTCGGTAGCTCCTACAATGAGCAGTTCTTC. The chain couples TRBV12-3 or TRBV12-4 to TRBJ2-1; 7 positions match TRBD1. The V and J ends lost 8 bases and 0 bases, in that order; junction bases with no gene match: 13. There are 17 residues in the CDR3.